This TCR beta chain was captured in a study of blood T cell repertoires in COVID-19. At the level of the study: The cDNA or gDNA used as material had been derived from T cells, B-cell-depleted T cells, or PBMCs.

Between the trimmed V and J ends, which lost 5 bases and 3 bases, there was a span of 15 bases. CDR1 is SGHAT, CDR2 FQNNGV, per germline. This CDR3 is 15 amino acids long. TCRdb's table, derived via immunoSEQ multiplex PCR, lists solely in-frame clones and lacks some. Among 150,000 or so clones listed, roughly 80% were seen once. This receptor was taken from a woman between 50 and 59 years old with active or convalescent COVID-19. Sequenced sample: peripheral blood. The V call is TRBV11-2, the J call TRBJ2-3; the D gene is possibly TRBD2 (7 bases). CDR3 sequence reads: CASSPRGGVTDTQYF. DNA for the CDR3: TGTGCCAGCAGCCCCCGAGGGGGGGTAACAGATACGCAGTATTTT.